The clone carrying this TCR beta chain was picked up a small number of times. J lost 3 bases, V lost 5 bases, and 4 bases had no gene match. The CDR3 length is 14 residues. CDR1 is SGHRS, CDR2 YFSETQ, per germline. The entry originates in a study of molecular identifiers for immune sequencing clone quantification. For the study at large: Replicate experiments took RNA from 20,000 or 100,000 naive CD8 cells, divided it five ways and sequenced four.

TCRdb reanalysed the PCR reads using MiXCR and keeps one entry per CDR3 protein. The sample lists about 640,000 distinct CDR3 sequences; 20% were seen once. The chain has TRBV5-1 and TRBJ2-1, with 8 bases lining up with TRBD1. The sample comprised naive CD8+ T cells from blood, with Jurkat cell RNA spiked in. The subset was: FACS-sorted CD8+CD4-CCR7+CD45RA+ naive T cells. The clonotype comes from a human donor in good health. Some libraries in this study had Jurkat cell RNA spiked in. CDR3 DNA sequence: TGCGCCAGCAGTGATGGACAGGGCTACAATGAGCAGTTCTTC. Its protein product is CASSDGQGYNEQFF.